The 2 T cell receptor beta chains presented below share a single source sample, sequenced in a study of neurological immune-mediated disorders. MiXCR, applied by TCRdb to the 5' RACE reads, yields one record per CDR3 protein. The sample lists some 66,000 distinct CDR3 sequences; less than 5.5% were seen once. Specimen: PBMCs. All receptors come from a man in his thirties or forties with multiple sclerosis.

This clonotype was counted ten times or more. The chain combines TRBV5-1 with TRBJ1-1; TRBD1 matches at 7 bases. The length of the CDR3 is 15 residues. Per germline, CDR1 SGHRS and CDR2 YFSETQ. With 3 bases clipped from V and 1 base from J, the junction kept 6 bases outside the gene matches. CDR3 region: CASSWNGDRNTEAFF. The DNA of the CDR3 is TGCGCCAGCAGCTGGAATGGGGACAGGAACACTGAAGCTTTCTTT.

This clonotype was seen at least ten times. The chain links TRBV7-9 to TRBJ1-2; 9 bases align to TRBD1. Germline V gene lookup returns CDR1 SEHNR and CDR2 FQNEAQ (reference sequence). V lost 5 bases to trimming and J lost 7 bases; unmatched junction nucleotides: 14. This CDR3 is 16 amino acids long. CDR3 loop: CASSPKDRGTHGGYTF. As DNA, the CDR3 is TGTGCCAGCAGCCCCAAGGACAGGGGAACCCATGGTGGCTACACCTTC.